This T cell receptor beta chain was captured by sequencing in a study of cytomegalovirus exposure and HLA in healthy donors. Comment on this clone: Its antigen is not identified.

The CDR3 loop spans 16 amino acids. Per the germline V gene, CDR1 is SGHTA and CDR2 is FQGNSA. Trimming cost V 5 bases and J 0 bases, with 13 bases left between them. Study-wide points: Later analysis indicated greater clonal expansion among HLA-associated TCR beta chains than among equally common other chains.

PCR involved 60 Vbeta and 13 Jbeta primers. Source study methods: Later analysis identified 80 million to 90 million unique TCR beta chains, roughly 11 million shared. The data were produced by immunoSEQ multiplex PCR, yet TCRdb's version contains in-frame clones alone and is incomplete. D and trimming were read from the DNA, whereas the V and J calls and clone size are those reported in that table. This table holds 78,000 or so clones, 62% found once. The sequencing input was PBMCs. This clonotype originated in a male donor in good health and CMV-seropositive. The chain has TRBV7-2 and TRBJ2-2; D is possibly TRBD1 (6 bases). Here the CDR3 reads CASSPWGLPNTGELFF. The CDR3 DNA reads as TGTGCCAGCAGCCCATGGGGGCTGCCGAACACCGGGGAGCTGTTTTTT.